The sequence of this T cell receptor beta chain was determined in a study of shared clonotypes between healthy human individuals. For unsorted PBMC, around 300 ng DNA per replicate equaled some 32,000 T cell genomes. Some clones are missing from TCRdb's copy, which holds only in-frame ones; the method was immunoSEQ multiplex PCR. The table shows some 480,000 clones, with approximately 79% occurring only once. This clone occurred a few times. There are 13 residues in the CDR3. V gave up 2 bases and J gave up 4 bases, with 11 bases separating them. CDR1 is GTSNPN and CDR2 is SVGIG in the germline V gene (reference sequence).

The chain is built from TRBV30 and TRBJ1-2, with TRBD1 as a possible D gene (5 bases). The receptor comes from a woman aged 40 to 49 in good health. Some clones in this sample may be carry-over from other donors' samples. Source material: PBMCs. The CDR3 reads CAWSTGTGYGYTF. CDR3 nucleotide sequence: TGTGCCTGGAGTACCGGGACGGGCTATGGCTACACCTTC. Based on the CDR3 plus reference TRBV30 and TRBJ1-2, the full variable domain is SQTIHQWPATLVQPVGSPLSLECTVEGTSNPNLYWYRQAAGRGLQLLFYSVGIGQISSEVPQNLSASRPQDRQFILSSKKLLLSDSGFYLCAWSTGTGYGYTFGSGTRLTVV.